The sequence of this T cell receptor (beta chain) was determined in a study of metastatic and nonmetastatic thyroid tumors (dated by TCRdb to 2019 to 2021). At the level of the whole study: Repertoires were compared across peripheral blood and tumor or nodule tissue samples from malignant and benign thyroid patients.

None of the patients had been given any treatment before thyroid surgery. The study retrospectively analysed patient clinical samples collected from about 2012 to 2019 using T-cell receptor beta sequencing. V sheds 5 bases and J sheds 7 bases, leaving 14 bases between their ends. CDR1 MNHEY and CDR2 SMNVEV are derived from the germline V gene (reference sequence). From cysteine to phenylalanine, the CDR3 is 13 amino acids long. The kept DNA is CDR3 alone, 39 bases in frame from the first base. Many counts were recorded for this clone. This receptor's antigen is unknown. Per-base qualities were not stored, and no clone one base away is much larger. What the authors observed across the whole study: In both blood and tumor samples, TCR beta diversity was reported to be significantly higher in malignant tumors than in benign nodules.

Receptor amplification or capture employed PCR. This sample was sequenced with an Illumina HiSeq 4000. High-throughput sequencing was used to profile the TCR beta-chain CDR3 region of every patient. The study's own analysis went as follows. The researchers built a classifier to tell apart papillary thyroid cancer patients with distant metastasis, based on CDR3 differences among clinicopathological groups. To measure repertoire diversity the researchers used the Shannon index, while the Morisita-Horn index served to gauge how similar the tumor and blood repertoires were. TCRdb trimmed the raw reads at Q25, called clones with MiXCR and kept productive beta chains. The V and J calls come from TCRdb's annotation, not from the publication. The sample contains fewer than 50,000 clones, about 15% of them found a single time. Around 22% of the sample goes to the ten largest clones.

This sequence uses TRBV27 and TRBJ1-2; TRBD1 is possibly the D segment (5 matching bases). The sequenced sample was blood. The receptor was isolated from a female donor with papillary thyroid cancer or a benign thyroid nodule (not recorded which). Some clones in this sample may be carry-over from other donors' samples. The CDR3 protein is CASSQHPTAGYTF. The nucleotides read TGTGCCAGCAGTCAACACCCGACAGCTGGCTACACCTTC.